A selection of T cell receptor beta chains follows, all from one sample in a study of blood T cell repertoires in COVID-19. The table came from immunoSEQ multiplex PCR; TCRdb's copy has only in-frame clones and leaves some out. The sample lists around 330,000 clones; approximately 91% were seen once. Sequenced material: PBMCs or T cells enriched from blood (not recorded which). These receptor sequences come from a man aged 55 to 70 who had recovered from COVID-19. Each CDR3 is given without its conserved first and last residue.

CDR3 length	J gene	V gene	CDR3 protein
14	TRBJ2-1	TRBV5-1	ASSPGTGGGYNEQF
12	TRBJ1-5	TRBV5-5	APDQDRGDQPQH
12	TRBJ1-1	TRBV28	ASSYGTANAEAF
12	TRBJ1-2	TRBV7-2	ASSFGQDFYGYT
18	TRBJ2-7	TRBV19	ASSDRTSGRALGSFYEQY
13	TRBJ2-7	TRBV6-5	ASSYFRTGPYEQY
12	TRBJ1-4	TRBV4-2	ASSQEGGNEKLF
14	TRBJ1-1	TRBV5-4	ASSLGQGVLNTEAF
12	TRBJ2-1	TRBV6-5	ASSWGGMNNEQF
14	TRBJ2-3	TRBV27	ASSLLGQGKGYTQY
11	TRBJ1-5	TRBV29-1	SVQGASNQPQH
13	TRBJ2-3	TRBV10-3	AIRGDRASTDTQY
14	TRBJ1-5	TRBV19	ASINRAEGGNQPQH
13	TRBJ1-1	TRBV27	ASSLYRTANTEAF
11	TRBJ2-7	TRBV6-2/TRBV6-3	ASSIDSSYEQY
13	TRBJ2-3	TRBV19	ASSIVGGNTDTQY
11	TRBJ1-1	TRBV19	ASRRAQNTEAF
9	TRBJ1-1	TRBV12-3/TRBV12-4	ASSQGTEAF
14	TRBJ2-5	TRBV24-1	ATSATTGVKKETQY
11	TRBJ1-6	TRBV24-1	ATSGQGSSPLH
14	TRBJ2-1	TRBV4-1	ASSQIGRSSYNEQF
13	TRBJ2-6	TRBV28	ASSYTGAGANVLT
10	TRBJ2-1	TRBV7-9	ASSRGTGEQF
14	TRBJ1-1	TRBV5-4	ASSSGMWEKGTEAF
13	TRBJ2-7	TRBV4-1	ASSQGLAVAYEQY
16	TRBJ2-7	TRBV11-2	ASSSQRAGGRGSTEQY
12	TRBJ1-1	TRBV7-2	ASSLGTENTEAF
11	TRBJ2-7	TRBV7-2	ASSLGLAGEQY
14	TRBJ2-1	TRBV29-1	SVAGTRELGYNEQF
16	TRBJ2-7	TRBV18	ASSPSGRGPTTLYEQY
10	TRBJ2-4	TRBV2	ASSVGGNIQY
11	TRBJ2-2	TRBV6-5	ASRVGQAGELF
15	TRBJ1-1	TRBV7-9	ASSLHRDRRLNTEAF
16	TRBJ2-3	TRBV28	ASSQIPKAGAYTDTQY
12	TRBJ2-7	TRBV7-9	ASSSQGVLYEQY
15	TRBJ1-6	TRBV2	ASSENGAEVLGSPLH
15	TRBJ2-3	TRBV5-1	ASSLRARQGNTDTQY
14	TRBJ1-1	TRBV6-5	ASSYSGTGVNTEAF
17	TRBJ1-4	TRBV7-3	ASSLGQVLPHSTGEKLF
12	TRBJ1-2	TRBV29-1	SVDLGGSNYGYT
14	TRBJ1-5	TRBV18	ASSPREGHGNQPQH
14	TRBJ2-7	TRBV6-5	ASSYSRAGGSYEQY
14	TRBJ1-1	TRBV11-1	ASSPTATGANTEAF
14	TRBJ2-5	TRBV5-1	ASSLGLAGYQETQY
11	TRBJ1-1	TRBV7-9	ASSLESGTEAF
12	TRBJ2-3	TRBV5-6	ASSLANRGDTQY
14	TRBJ2-1	TRBV5-1	ASSLDPGLGVNEQF
13	TRBJ2-1	TRBV18	ASSRTSGIDNEQF
12	TRBJ2-7	TRBV24-1	ATSDPTSRNEQY
11	TRBJ1-2	TRBV11-2	ASSLAGTNGYT
11	TRBJ2-7	TRBV11-3	ASSQLAGDEQY
11	TRBJ1-1	TRBV5-4	ASSFGRDTEAF